The 29 T cell receptor beta chains below were found in one sample sequenced in a study of graft-versus-host responses after intestinal transplantation. Libraries were prepared by immunoSEQ multiplex PCR; TCRdb keeps only in-frame clonotypes and omits some of them. The table includes 150,000 or so clones, 85% to 95% detected once. These TCRs' antigens remain unknown. The specimen comprised unstimulated CD4+ T cells sorted from spleen or lymph node cells, sampled before intestinal transplant. The origin of the receptors is a human donor who received an intestinal transplant.

J is TRBJ2-3 and V is TRBV7-3; 12 bases fit TRBD2. Germline values: CDR1 SGHTA, CDR2 FQGTGA. V lost 4 bases to trimming and J lost 4 bases; unmatched junction nucleotides: 12. CDR3 length: 18 residues. The CDR3 loop reads CASSSSGAPSGRADTQYF. The CDR3 coding sequence is TGTGCCAGCAGCTCCTCGGGGGCTCCTAGCGGGAGGGCAGATACGCAGTATTTT. Full variable domain (rest looked up from reference TRBV7-3 and TRBJ2-3): GAGVSQTPSNKVTEKGKYVELRCDPISGHTALYWYRQSLGQGPEFLIYFQGTGAADDSGLPNDRFFAVRPEGSVSTLKIQRTERGDSAVYLCASSSSGAPSGRADTQYFGPGTRLTVL.

The chain joins TRBV19 to TRBJ2-2, with D unclear. Between the trimmed V and J ends, which lost 5 bases and 4 bases, there was a span of 14 bases. CDR1 and CDR2 from the germline V gene are LNHDA and SQIVND (reference sequence). The CDR3 totals 15 residues. The CDR3 loop is CASSALSRSTGELFF. The CDR3 bases are TGTGCCAGTAGTGCCCTGAGTCGGAGCACCGGGGAGCTGTTTTTT.

This clone came up once. The chain recombines TRBV30 with TRBJ1-1, with unresolved D. CDR1 is GTSNPN, CDR2 SVGIG, per germline (reference sequence). The CDR3 spans 12 residues. V lost 5 bases and J lost 0, with 7 bases in between. The CDR3 spells CAWGGVNTEAFF. CDR3 sequence (DNA): TGTGCCTGGGGCGGGGTGAACACTGAAGCTTTCTTT.

This clone was recorded once. The genes are TRBV4-2 and TRBJ2-3; no clear D. CDR3 length equals 13 residues. The germline gives CDR1 LGHNA, CDR2 YNFKEQ. Trimming stripped 2 bases from V and 8 bases from J, with 11 bases between. In nucleotides, the CDR3 is TGTGCCAGCAGCCAATCTCCCGAAAGTACGCAGTATTTT. Its protein product is CASSQSPESTQYF.

This chain links TRBV7-8 with TRBJ2-1; 10 bases fit TRBD2. The CDR3 consists of 16 residues. CDR1 SGHVS and CDR2 FQNEAQ come from the germline V gene. V lost 6 bases and J lost 0; bases outside the gene matches: 5. The CDR3 loop reads CASSSSGRGSYNEQFF. The CDR3 bases are TGTGCCAGCAGTTCGAGCGGGAGGGGCTCCTACAATGAGCAGTTCTTC.

The rearrangement uses TRBV27 and TRBJ1-5; TRBD1 matches 9 bases. The CDR3 length is 17 residues. The junction had 13 bases not matched to a gene; V was cut back by 6 bases and J by 4 bases. Germline CDR1 MNHEY, CDR2 SMNVEV (reference sequence). This CDR3 is CASRELPGTGQNQPQHF. The CDR3, as DNA: TGTGCCAGCAGGGAACTCCCCGGGACAGGGCAAAATCAGCCCCAGCATTTT.

The gene calls are TRBV5-6 and TRBJ2-5; D call uncertain. Near its end, the DNA agrees better with TRBJ2-7, so the J call may be wrong. The germline V gene has CDR1 SGHDT and CDR2 YYEEEE. The CDR3 consists of 13 residues. The CDR3 region has the DNA TGTGCCACCTCAAACCCGCCTTCCTACGAGCAGTACTTC. It encodes CATSNPPSYEQYF.

The chain couples TRBV28 to TRBJ2-7; 7 nucleotides line up with TRBD1. V lost 3 bases, J lost 4 bases, and 9 bases stayed unmatched. In germline, CDR1 is MDHEN, CDR2 SYDVKM. The CDR3 spans 15 residues. As DNA, the CDR3 is TGTGCCAGCAGTTTTCGACAGGGTTTATGGTACGAGCAGTACTTC. Its translation is CASSFRQGLWYEQYF.

In DNA form, the CDR3 reads TGTGCCAGCAGTACCCCCTCCCAGGGCAATTCCTACGAGCAGTACTTC. This encodes CASSTPSQGNSYEQYF. The rearrangement joins TRBV28 to TRBJ2-7; a weak D match, TRBD1 (5 bases). V shed 5 bases and J shed 1 base, with 18 bases lying between them. Germline loops: CDR1 MDHEN, CDR2 SYDVKM. The CDR3 totals 16 residues.

This chain joins TRBV5-1 and TRBJ2-1, with TRBD2 matching over 10 bases. Per the germline V gene, CDR1 is SGHRS and CDR2 is YFSETQ. With V trimmed by 0 bases and J by 4 bases, 7 bases remained unmatched. This CDR3 comprises 17 residues. The chain's CDR3 is CASSLGPLTSGYNEQFF. The CDR3 DNA sequence: TGCGCCAGCAGCTTGGGCCCCCTGACTAGCGGGTACAATGAGCAGTTCTTC. Together with reference TRBV5-1 and TRBJ2-1, the CDR3 gives the full variable domain: KAGVTQTPRYLIKTRGQQVTLSCSPISGHRSVSWYQQTPGQGLQFLFEYFSETQRNKGNFPGRFSGRQFSNSRSEMNVSTLELGDSALYLCASSLGPLTSGYNEQFFGPGTRLTVL.

The rearrangement links TRBV6-1 to TRBJ2-1; 8 bases match TRBD2. Germline CDR1 MNHNS, CDR2 SASEGT. V lost 4 bases and J lost 0; bases outside the gene matches: 5. This CDR3 is 16 amino acids long. The CDR3 sequence is CASSALAGGSYNEQFF. The CDR3 DNA is TGTGCCAGCAGTGCGCTGGCGGGAGGCTCCTACAATGAGCAGTTCTTC.

J is TRBJ2-1 and V is TRBV10-3, with 13 bases aligning to TRBD2. V lost 6 bases and J lost 4; bases outside the gene matches: 6. This CDR3 spans 16 amino acids. Per germline, CDR1 ENHRY and CDR2 SYGVKD. The CDR3 nucleotides are TGTGCCATCAGGTACACTAGCGGGGGGGGTTACAATGAGCAGTTCTTC. Translated: CAIRYTSGGGYNEQFF.

CDR3 protein: CASSLAGVTNTEAFF. The CDR3 DNA follows: TGTGCCAGCAGCTTGGCGGGGGTAACGAACACTGAAGCTTTCTTT. This sequence joins TRBV5-6 and TRBJ1-1; D may be TRBD1 (5 bases). The CDR3 covers 15 residues. V was trimmed by 0 bases and J by 1 base, leaving 10 bases between them. Germline CDR1 and CDR2: SGHDT and YYEEEE. Looking up the rest from reference TRBV5-6 and TRBJ1-1 gives the full variable domain: DAGVTQSPTHLIKTRGQQVTLRCSPKSGHDTVSWYQQALGQGPQFIFQYYEEEERQRGNFPDRFSGHQFPNYSSELNVNALLLGDSALYLCASSLAGVTNTEAFFGQGTRLTVV.

V usage is TRBV5-1 and J usage is TRBJ2-3; no clear D. Germline V gene sequence: CDR1 SGHRS, CDR2 YFSETQ. V lost 4 bases and J lost 2, with 8 bases in between. This CDR3 has 13 residues. The CDR3 loop is CASSLMYTDTQYF. For the CDR3, the DNA is TGCGCCAGCAGCCTAATGTACACAGATACGCAGTATTTT.

This chain uses TRBV5-4 with TRBJ2-7; 9 positions agree with TRBD2. The length of the CDR3 is 15 residues. Germline loops: CDR1 SGHNT, CDR2 YYREEE (reference sequence). Trimming at V came to 0 bases and at J to 5 bases, leaving 6 bases not matched to a gene. The CDR3 here is CASSLEASGNNEQYF. The CDR3 DNA is TGTGCCAGCAGCTTGGAGGCTAGCGGGAACAACGAGCAGTACTTC.

The chain combines TRBV5-4 with TRBJ2-3; tentatively, D is TRBD1 or TRBD2 (5 bases each). V lost 2 bases, J lost 0 bases, and 19 bases lay in between. Germline CDR1 is SGHNT and CDR2 is YYREEE (reference sequence). The CDR3 totals 18 residues. CDR3: CASSLNNLRDASTDTQYF. For the CDR3, the DNA is TGTGCCAGCAGCTTAAACAACCTCCGGGACGCAAGCACAGATACGCAGTATTTT. Full variable domain (rest looked up from reference TRBV5-4 and TRBJ2-3): ETGVTQSPTHLIKTRGQQVTLRCSSQSGHNTVSWYQQALGQGPQFIFQYYREEENGRGNFPPRFSGLQFPNYSSELNVNALELDDSALYLCASSLNNLRDASTDTQYFGPGTRLTVL.

The chain uses TRBV15 and TRBJ2-7; the D is unclear. The CDR3 covers 15 residues. Germline V gene sequence: CDR1 LNHNV, CDR2 YYDKDF (reference sequence). V was cut by 0 bases and J by 5 bases, with 14 bases left in between. Here the CDR3 DNA reads TGTGCCACCAGCAGAGAAGGAACTCCCTCTAACGAGCAGTACTTC. It is translated as CATSREGTPSNEQYF.

The chain has TRBV7-9 and TRBJ2-5; D might be TRBD2 (5 bases). In germline, CDR1 is SEHNR, CDR2 FQNEAQ (reference sequence). Trimming cost V 5 bases and J 13 bases, with 17 bases left between them. This CDR3 is 12 amino acids long. The CDR3, as DNA: TGTGCCAGCAGCCCCCAAGCGGATTCTCGGTACTTC. It specifies CASSPQADSRYF.

This rearrangement joins TRBV9 to TRBJ1-6, with 7 bases lining up with TRBD1. V lost 3 bases to trimming and J lost 9 bases; unmatched junction nucleotides: 15. Germline CDR1 SGDLS, CDR2 YYNGEE. CDR3 size: 17 residues. This CDR3 is CASSAHYRGVEASPLHF. CDR3 coding DNA: TGTGCCAGCAGCGCACACTACAGGGGCGTAGAGGCTTCACCCCTCCACTTT.

The V gene is TRBV6-5, the J gene TRBJ2-7, with D possibly TRBD1 on 5 matching bases. Looked up from germline, CDR1 is MNHEY and CDR2 is SVGAGI. The CDR3 contains 15 residues. Trimming cost V 2 bases and J 1 base, with 12 bases left between them. CDR3 DNA: TGTGCCAGCAGTTACGGGGCAGGGTGGTCCTACGAGCAGTACTTC. It encodes CASSYGAGWSYEQYF.

This rearrangement joins TRBV6-5 to TRBJ1-1, with D perhaps matching TRBD1 (6 bases). The CDR3 sequence is 13 residues long. V was clipped by 6 bases and J by 3 bases, with 11 bases between them. Per the germline V gene, CDR1 is MNHEY and CDR2 is SVGAGI. The CDR3 coding sequence is TGTGCCAGCAGCCCACAGGGTTACACTGAAGCTTTCTTT. This translates into CASSPQGYTEAFF.

V gene TRBV28 combines with J gene TRBJ2-7; D possibly uses TRBD1 or TRBD2 (5 bases each). Between the trimmed V and J ends, which lost 5 bases and 2 bases, there was a span of 22 bases. Looked up from germline, CDR1 is MDHEN and CDR2 is SYDVKM. The CDR3 runs to 17 residues. The CDR3: CASSTLTDRGRPYEQYF. The CDR3 nucleotides read TGTGCCAGCAGTACGCTAACCGACCGGGGCCGACCCTACGAGCAGTACTTC.

This sequence joins TRBV27 and TRBJ1-2; D remains ambiguous. V gave up 10 bases and J gave up 8 bases, with 17 bases separating them. Germline-derived CDR1 and CDR2 are MNHEY and SMNVEV (reference sequence). The CDR3 sequence is 12 residues long. The CDR3 loop reads CANRTGDKGYTF. The CDR3 bases are TGTGCCAACCGTACGGGCGACAAGGGCTACACCTTC.

This sequence joins TRBV6-5 and TRBJ2-7, with a possible D match to TRBD1 (7 bases). This CDR3 has 13 residues. Germline values: CDR1 MNHEY, CDR2 SVGAGI. Trimming took 5 bases from V and 3 from J, leaving 11 bases between them. The DNA for the CDR3 is TGTGCCAGCAGTCTCAGGGGGGTCTACGAGCAGTACTTC. This codes for CASSLRGVYEQYF.

This chain connects TRBV11-2 to TRBJ1-2; a possible D gene is TRBD1 (6 bases). Germline CDR1 is SGHAT and CDR2 is FQNNGV. The CDR3 length is 15 residues. Trimming removed 4 bases from V and 8 bases from J, with 20 bases in between. CDR3: CASSYSNREVRGYTF. Written as DNA, the CDR3 is TGTGCCAGCAGCTATAGTAACAGGGAGGTGAGGGGCTACACCTTC.

The chain is built from TRBV28 and TRBJ1-1; 7 nucleotides align to TRBD1. CDR1 MDHEN and CDR2 SYDVKM come from the germline V gene. The CDR3 extends over 14 amino acids. The J segment lost 4 bases and the V segment lost 2 bases, leaving 4 bases of the junction unmatched. CDR3 in DNA: TGTGCCAGCAGTTTAAGGGCAGGGGGCACTGAAGCTTTCTTT. Its translation is CASSLRAGGTEAFF.

The CDR3 DNA follows: TGTGCCAGCAGTGGATACACCACTGAAGCTTTCTTT. Translated: CASSGYTTEAFF. The chain employs TRBV25-1 and TRBJ1-1; D unresolved. V was cut by 4 bases and J by 4 bases, with 7 bases left in between. The CDR3 is made up of 12 amino acids. Germline CDR1 is MGHDK and CDR2 is SYGVNS. The full variable domain, rest sourced from reference TRBV25-1 and TRBJ1-1, is EADIYQTPRYLVIGTGKKITLECSQTMGHDKMYWYQQDPGMELHLIHYSYGVNSTEKGDLSSESTVSRIRTEHFPLTLESARPSHTSQYLCASSGYTTEAFFGQGTRLTVV.

This rearrangement joins TRBV7-6 to TRBJ2-3; D not certain. With 1 base removed from V and 2 bases from J, the gap between germline ends came to 10 bases. CDR1 SGHVS and CDR2 FNYEAQ come from the germline V gene. The CDR3 is 15 residues long. The CDR3 loop is CASSLDASSTDTQYF. The CDR3 DNA reads TGTGCCAGCAGCTTAGACGCCAGCTCCACAGATACGCAGTATTTT.

The rearrangement joins TRBV28 to TRBJ2-7; 9 bases match TRBD2. V lost 4 bases and J lost 7; bases outside the gene matches: 14. Germline values: CDR1 MDHEN, CDR2 SYDVKM. There are 16 residues in the CDR3. The CDR3 loop is CASSSYLGGRAGEQYF. The CDR3 bases are TGTGCCAGCAGTTCTTACCTTGGCGGGAGGGCAGGTGAGCAGTACTTC.